This T cell receptor beta chain was identified during a study of OX40 agonist ivuxolimab in advanced cancers. Study-level background: Hepatocellular carcinoma, melanoma, renal cell or head and neck cancer occurred in dose-escalation patients.

CDR1 is MDHEN, CDR2 SYDVKM, per germline. The CDR3 length is 18 residues. With V trimmed by 6 bases and J by 4 bases, 16 bases remained unmatched. The protocol was immunoSEQ multiplex PCR, while the TCRdb copy is restricted to in-frame clones and leaves out a portion. The sample gives 35,000 to 40,000 clones, around 82% of which show up once; roughly 2% is in the top ten. The clonotype originates from an adult with an advanced solid tumor such as melanoma, head and neck, liver or kidney cancer. The sample was CD4+ or CD8+ T cells sorted from blood, taken in a trial of the OX40 agonist ivuxolimab. V gene TRBV28 combines with J gene TRBJ1-2, with 11 bases fitting TRBD1. CDR3 DNA: TGTGCCAGCAGATCCGGGGCCCTGGGACAGGGGGTAATCTATGGCTACACCTTC. Translation gives CASRSGALGQGVIYGYTF.